The 16 T cell receptor beta chains presented below share a single source sample, sequenced in a study of blood T cells in healthy people across ages. With a J-beta primer mix and a sample-barcoded 5' primer, a second PCR ran roughly 6 to 12 cycles. TCRdb redid the calling of the 5' RACE reads with MiXCR, one entry per CDR3 protein. The sample carries almost 1 million distinct CDR3 sequences, roughly 47% recorded once. Sequencing was done on a sample of blood. The receptors here all came from a woman aged 55-70 years in good health.

A single count supports this clonotype. The V and J genes are TRBV2 and TRBJ2-7, with 7 bases identical to TRBD1. The CDR3 has 15 residues. CDR1 and CDR2 (germline): SNHLY, FYNNEI. The trim removed 9 bases at V and 0 bases at J, leaving 11 bases unmatched. This CDR3 is CASRLQTGDSYEQYF. The CDR3 bases are TGTGCCAGTCGGCTCCAAACAGGGGACTCCTACGAGCAGTACTTC.

In its sample, this clonotype was seen a few times. The chain combines TRBV4-2 with TRBJ1-1; no firm D call. Trimming stripped 2 bases from V and 4 bases from J, with 11 bases between. CDR3 length: 14 amino acids. The germline gives CDR1 LGHNA, CDR2 YNFKEQ. CDR3 sequence reads: CASSQRGVSTEAFF. CDR3 DNA sequence: TGTGCCAGCAGCCAACGTGGTGTATCCACTGAAGCTTTCTTT.

The chain carries TRBV6-2 or TRBV6-3 and TRBJ2-7; 11 bases are a match to TRBD2. The CDR3 sequence is 15 residues long. With V trimmed by 2 bases and J by 2 bases, 2 bases remained unmatched. Germline-derived CDR1 and CDR2 are MNHEY and SVGEGT. The CDR3: CASSYQLAGAYEQYF. CDR3 nucleotides: TGTGCCAGCAGTTACCAACTAGCGGGAGCCTACGAGCAGTACTTC.

The chain's CDR3 is CASRDPGTGAFDEQYF. The CDR3 DNA reads TGTGCCAGCAGAGACCCCGGGACAGGAGCCTTTGACGAGCAGTACTTC. J is TRBJ2-4 and V is TRBV28; 8 bases are a match to TRBD1. The J call may be incorrect, as the DNA end agrees better with TRBJ2-7. The germline V gene has CDR1 MDHEN and CDR2 SYDVKM. The CDR3 totals 16 residues.

The chain links TRBV10-3 to TRBJ2-5; D unresolved. Germline values: CDR1 ENHRY, CDR2 SYGVKD. Trimming stripped 4 bases from V and 2 bases from J, with 8 bases between. The CDR3 sequence is 13 residues long. The CDR3 DNA reads as TGTGCCATCAGTGGAAGACCACAAGAGACCCAGTACTTC. Its protein product is CAISGRPQETQYF.

CDR3 coding DNA: TGTGCCATCAGTGTTGGACAGGGGGCGCGGAATGAGCAGTTCTTC. Amino acid sequence: CAISVGQGARNEQFF. V and J are TRBV10-3 and TRBJ2-1, with 11 nucleotides matching TRBD1. CDR3 length equals 15 residues. V trimming: 4 bases; J trimming: 7 bases; junction bases outside the gene matches: 6. The V gene's germline CDR1 is ENHRY and CDR2 SYGVKD.

The J gene is TRBJ2-4, the V gene TRBV30, with a weak D call TRBD2 (6 bases). The J call may be in error: the DNA end matches TRBJ2-7 better. The length of the CDR3 is 13 residues. Germline CDR1 GTSNPN, CDR2 SVGIG (reference sequence). The CDR3 sequence: CAGNIGSFYEQYF. The CDR3 nucleotides are TGTGCCGGAAATATCGGGAGCTTCTACGAGCAGTACTTC.

The chain is built from TRBV5-1 and TRBJ2-1; 9 positions agree with TRBD2. This CDR3 comprises 14 residues. Per the germline V gene, CDR1 is SGHRS and CDR2 is YFSETQ. Trimming cost V 7 bases and J 6 bases; bases outside gene matches: 8. The DNA of the CDR3 is TGCGCCAGCTATAGGGCGGGAGGGAGCAATGAGCAGTTCTTC. Translating gives CASYRAGGSNEQFF. Combining the CDR3 with reference TRBV5-1 and TRBJ2-1 gives the whole variable domain KAGVTQTPRYLIKTRGQQVTLSCSPISGHRSVSWYQQTPGQGLQFLFEYFSETQRNKGNFPGRFSGRQFSNSRSEMNVSTLELGDSALYLCASYRAGGSNEQFFGPGTRLTVL.

V and J are TRBV20-1 and TRBJ2-5; D might be TRBD1 (6 bases). Trimming stripped 5 bases from V and 11 bases from J, with 21 bases between. Germline lookup yields CDR1 DFQATT and CDR2 SNEGSKA (reference sequence). The CDR3 contains 13 residues. The CDR3: CSALTRGFGEQYF. In nucleotides, the CDR3 is TGCAGTGCTTTAACGAGGGGGTTTGGGGAGCAGTACTTC.

The sample holds a few counts of this clonotype. The rearrangement joins TRBV18 to TRBJ2-5; D is possibly TRBD2 (5 bases). V dropped 8 bases and J dropped 5 bases, with 15 bases sitting between them. The CDR3 has 13 amino acids. Germline lookup yields CDR1 KGHSH and CDR2 LQKENI. The CDR3 reads CASTTIERETQYF. The DNA of the CDR3 is TGTGCCAGCACCACCATCGAGCGGGAGACCCAGTACTTC.

This clonotype was found a few times. The chain is built from TRBV7-2 and TRBJ1-5; 8 bases are a match to TRBD1. Looked up from germline, CDR1 is SGHTA and CDR2 is FQGNSA. The length of the CDR3 is 19 residues. J gave up 2 bases and V 5 bases, and 17 bases lay outside the gene matches. The CDR3 DNA sequence: TGTGCCAGCAGCCTTGGCGGCAGGGGGCCCCTAGGTGGCAATCAGCCCCAGCATTTT. It is translated as CASSLGGRGPLGGNQPQHF.

The chain has TRBV4-2 and TRBJ2-1; TRBD2 might be the D (6 bases). Germline V gene sequence: CDR1 LGHNA, CDR2 YNFKEQ. The CDR3 is 15 amino acids. Deletions cut 1 base from V and 7 bases from J, with 14 bases between. The CDR3 nucleotides read TGTGCCAGCAGCCAAGCCGGGAGAATAAGTAATGAGCAGTTCTTC. It codes for CASSQAGRISNEQFF.

V usage is TRBV9 and J usage is TRBJ2-1; 9 bases match TRBD2. The CDR3 spans 16 residues. J gave up 2 bases and V 3 bases, and 6 bases lay outside the gene matches. Germline V lookup: CDR1 SGDLS, CDR2 YYNGEE. For the CDR3, the DNA is TGTGCCAGCAGCGAACAACTAGCGGGTCCCTACAATGAGCAGTTCTTC. This sequence encodes CASSEQLAGPYNEQFF.

This clonotype was observed a few times. The chain combines TRBV20-1 with TRBJ2-1; 8 nucleotides match TRBD1. Trimming removed 7 bases from V and 8 bases from J; junction bases left unmatched: 7. Germline loops: CDR1 DFQATT, CDR2 SNEGSKA (reference sequence). The CDR3 has 12 amino acids. Written as DNA, the CDR3 is TGCAGTGGACAGGGGAGGATTGATGAGCAGTTCTTC. It codes for CSGQGRIDEQFF.

This chain connects TRBV7-2 to TRBJ2-3; D is uncertain. Germline values: CDR1 SGHTA, CDR2 FQGNSA. V lost 5 bases and J lost 2, with 14 bases in between. This CDR3 has 15 amino acids. CDR3 DNA: TGTGCCAGCAGCCGTGGCGGAAGACCCACAGATACGCAGTATTTT. Residues: CASSRGGRPTDTQYF.

The chain combines TRBV9 with TRBJ2-3; D is tentatively TRBD1 or TRBD2 (6 bases each). CDR3 length equals 18 residues. The V end lost 0 bases, the J end lost 2 bases, and 19 bases lay between the germline ends. Germline CDR1 and CDR2: SGDLS and YYNGEE. Here the CDR3 DNA reads TGTGCCAGCAGCGTAGTTCCGCGGCGGGACAACCTCACAGATACGCAGTATTTT. It translates to CASSVVPRRDNLTDTQYF.